A selection of T cell receptor beta chains follows, all from one sample in a study of lymphopenia after photon versus proton radiotherapy. The protocol was immunoSEQ multiplex PCR, while the TCRdb copy is restricted to in-frame clones and leaves out a portion. The data contain approximately 65,000 clones, roughly 93% of them singletons. The sequencing here drew on peripheral blood, taken from a patient treated with photon-based radiotherapy. These receptors originate from a woman in her 70s with pancreatic cancer. The CDR3 runs from the conserved cysteine through the conserved F or W.

>TRBJ2-7|TRBV9
CASSREGSYEQYF
>TRBJ1-2|TRBV4-1
CASSQELGILGDGYTF
>TRBJ2-1|TRBV6-6
CASSYYGAPEQFF
>TRBJ1-1|TRBV4-3
CASSQDGGIGQVFF
>TRBJ2-3|TRBV7-2
CASSPAGAGTDTQYF
>TRBJ1-1|TRBV4-1
CASSQDPLDRWTEAFF
>TRBJ2-6|TRBV4-3
CASSQEWDRFFGANVLTF
>TRBJ2-5|TRBV27
CASSDRVPHQETQYF
>TRBJ2-2|TRBV7-2
CASAGSGRGGELFF
>TRBJ2-7|TRBV28
CASSLGGSGSYEQYF
>TRBJ1-5|TRBV28
CASSLLAGDDQPQHF
>TRBJ2-7|TRBV27
CASRLRQGGYEQYF
>TRBJ2-5|TRBV7-9
CASSQYQETQYF
>TRBJ1-5|TRBV6-5
CASSPRLAGQPQHF
>TRBJ2-1|TRBV30
CAWRGTAYEQFF
>TRBJ2-5|TRBV10-3
CAISESYSHNQETQYF
>TRBJ2-1|TRBV7-2
CASSGNPLPLYNEQFF
>TRBJ2-7|TRBV7-5
CARSDPGTSGEPLENEQYF
>TRBJ2-3|TRBV7-2
CASSLGPPGGGNTDTQYF
>TRBJ2-3|TRBV5-4
CASSLGSSGSGVDTQYF
>TRBJ2-3|TRBV5-1
CASSFSKNSIADTQYF
>TRBJ2-2|TRBV6-1
CASSALLDSGELFF
>TRBJ2-1|TRBV5-4
CASSLELAASYNEQFF
>TRBJ2-3|TRBV7-2
CASSLGWLRGTDTQYF
>TRBJ1-1|TRBV7-8
CASSSSGTGTEAFF
>TRBJ1-6|TRBV6-1
CASSAGQGVSPLHF
>TRBJ1-2|TRBV5-4
CASSLMGQQYGYTF
>TRBJ2-1|TRBV28
CAIQLAVSYNEQFF
>TRBJ2-7|TRBV15
CATSRGEEGTYEQYF
>TRBJ1-1|TRBV19
CASKPGAGNTEAFF
>TRBJ2-7|TRBV15
CATSRDSTDYEQYF
>TRBJ2-2|TRBV27
CASSLATNAYTGELFF
>TRBJ1-5|TRBV19
CASSRGQASNQPQHF
>TRBJ2-3|TRBV7-6
CASSLAGGSTDTQYF
>TRBJ2-7|TRBV20-1
CSALAGVEQYF
>TRBJ2-7|TRBV7-8
CVSSLEKLYEQYF
>TRBJ2-3|TRBV10-3
CAIRDPLAGSTDTQYF
>TRBJ1-3|TRBV10-3
CAISETAASGNTIYF
>TRBJ2-7|TRBV15
CATGPWSSYEQYF
>TRBJ1-1|TRBV5-4
CASSSGRAMNTEAFF
>TRBJ2-3|TRBV11-2
CASSLGGRVGTDTQYF
>TRBJ2-7|TRBV19
CASMAATSYEQYF
>TRBJ2-3|TRBV2
CASRPGLAGPADTQYF
>TRBJ2-5|TRBV7-9
CASSFRTLQETQYF
>TRBJ2-1|TRBV4-2
CASSQDIIAGGGYNEQFF